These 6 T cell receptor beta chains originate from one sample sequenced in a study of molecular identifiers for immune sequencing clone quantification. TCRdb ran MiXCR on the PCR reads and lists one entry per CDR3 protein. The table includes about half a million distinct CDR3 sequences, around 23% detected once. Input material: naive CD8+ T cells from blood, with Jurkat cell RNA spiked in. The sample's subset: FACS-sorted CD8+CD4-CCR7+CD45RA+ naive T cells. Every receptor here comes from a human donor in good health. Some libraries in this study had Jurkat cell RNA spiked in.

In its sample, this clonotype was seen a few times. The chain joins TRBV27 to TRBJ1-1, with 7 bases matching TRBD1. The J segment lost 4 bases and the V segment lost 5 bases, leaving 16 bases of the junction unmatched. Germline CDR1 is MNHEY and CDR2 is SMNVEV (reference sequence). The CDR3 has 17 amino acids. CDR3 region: CASSILSVQGLGTEAFF. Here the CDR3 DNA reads TGTGCCAGCAGTATCCTATCGGTACAGGGGTTAGGCACTGAAGCTTTCTTT.

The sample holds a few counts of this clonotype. CDR3 sequence reads: CASSFWGNPSTDTQYF. The CDR3 DNA sequence: TGTGCCAGCAGTTTTTGGGGTAATCCTAGCACAGATACGCAGTATTTT. The chain is built from TRBV28 and TRBJ2-3; D gene uncertain. Trimming left V 3 bases short and J 0 bases short, with 13 bases between. This CDR3 comprises 16 residues. Germline V lookup: CDR1 MDHEN, CDR2 SYDVKM. The whole variable domain, remainder taken from reference TRBV28 and TRBJ2-3, is DVKVTQSSRYLVKRTGEKVFLECVQDMDHENMFWYRQDPGLGLRLIYFSYDVKMKEKGDIPEGYSVSREKKERFSLILESASTNQTSMYLCASSFWGNPSTDTQYFGPGTRLTVL.

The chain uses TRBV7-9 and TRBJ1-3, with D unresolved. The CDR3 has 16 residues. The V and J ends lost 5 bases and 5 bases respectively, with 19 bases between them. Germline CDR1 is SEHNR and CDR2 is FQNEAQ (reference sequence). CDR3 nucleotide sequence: TGTGCCAGCAGCCGAGAGTCGCTGGGCGCCCGAAACACCATATATTTT. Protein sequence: CASSRESLGARNTIYF.

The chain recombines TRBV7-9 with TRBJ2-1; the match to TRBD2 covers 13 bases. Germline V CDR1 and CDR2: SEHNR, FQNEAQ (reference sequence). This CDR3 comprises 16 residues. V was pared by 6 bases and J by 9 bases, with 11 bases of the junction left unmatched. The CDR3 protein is CASRSGLAGAEGEQFF. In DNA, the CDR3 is TGTGCCAGCAGATCAGGACTAGCGGGAGCGGAGGGTGAGCAGTTCTTC.

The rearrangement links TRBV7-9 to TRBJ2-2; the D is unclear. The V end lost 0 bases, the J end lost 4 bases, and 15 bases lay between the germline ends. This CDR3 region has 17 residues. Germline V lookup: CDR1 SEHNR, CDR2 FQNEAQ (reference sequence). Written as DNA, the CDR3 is TGTGCCAGCAGCTTAGCAGAACCCCTCGGCGGCACCGGGGAGCTGTTTTTT. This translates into CASSLAEPLGGTGELFF.

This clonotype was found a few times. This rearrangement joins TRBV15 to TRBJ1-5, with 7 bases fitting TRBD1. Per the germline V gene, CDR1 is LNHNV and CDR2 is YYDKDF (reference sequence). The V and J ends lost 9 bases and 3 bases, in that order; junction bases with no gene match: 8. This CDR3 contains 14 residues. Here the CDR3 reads CATRDRDFNQPQHF. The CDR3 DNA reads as TGTGCCACGAGGGACAGAGATTTCAATCAGCCCCAGCATTTT.